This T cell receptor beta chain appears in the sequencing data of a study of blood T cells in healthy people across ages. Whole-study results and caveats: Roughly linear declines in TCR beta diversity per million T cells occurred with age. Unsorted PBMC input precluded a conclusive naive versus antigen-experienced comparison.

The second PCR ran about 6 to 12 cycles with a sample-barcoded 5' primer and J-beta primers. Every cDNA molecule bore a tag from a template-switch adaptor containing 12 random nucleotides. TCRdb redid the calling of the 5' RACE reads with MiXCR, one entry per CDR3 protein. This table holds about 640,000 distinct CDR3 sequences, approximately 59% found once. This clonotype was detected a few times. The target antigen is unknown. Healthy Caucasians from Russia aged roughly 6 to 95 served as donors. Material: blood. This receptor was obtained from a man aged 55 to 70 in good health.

CDR3 region: CSARTPTESYEQYF. In nucleotides, the CDR3 is TGCAGTGCTAGAACCCCCACCGAATCCTACGAGCAGTACTTC. The chain joins TRBV20-1 to TRBJ2-7, with D uncertain. The ends were cut back, 2 bases at V and 1 base at J, with 12 bases in the middle. CDR1 is DFQATT and CDR2 is SNEGSKA in the germline V gene (reference sequence). This CDR3 spans 14 amino acids.